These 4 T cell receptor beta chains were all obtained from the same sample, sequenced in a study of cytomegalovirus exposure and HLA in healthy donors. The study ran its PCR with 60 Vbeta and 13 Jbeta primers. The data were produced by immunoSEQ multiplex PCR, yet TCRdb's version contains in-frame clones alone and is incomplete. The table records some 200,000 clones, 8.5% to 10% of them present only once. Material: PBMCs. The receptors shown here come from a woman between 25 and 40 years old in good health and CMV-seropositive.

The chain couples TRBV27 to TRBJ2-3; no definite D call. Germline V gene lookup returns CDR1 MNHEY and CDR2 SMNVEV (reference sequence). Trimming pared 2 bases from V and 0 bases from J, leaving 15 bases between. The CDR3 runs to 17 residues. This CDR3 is CASSLTSQKSSTDTQYF. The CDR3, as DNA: TGTGCCAGCAGTTTAACGTCACAGAAATCTAGCACAGATACGCAGTATTTT.

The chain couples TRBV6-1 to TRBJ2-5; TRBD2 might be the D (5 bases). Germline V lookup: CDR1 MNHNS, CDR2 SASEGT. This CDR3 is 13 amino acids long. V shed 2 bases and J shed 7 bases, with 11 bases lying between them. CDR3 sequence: CASSEQERVTQYF. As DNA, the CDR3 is TGTGCCAGCAGTGAACAGGAGAGGGTGACCCAGTACTTC.

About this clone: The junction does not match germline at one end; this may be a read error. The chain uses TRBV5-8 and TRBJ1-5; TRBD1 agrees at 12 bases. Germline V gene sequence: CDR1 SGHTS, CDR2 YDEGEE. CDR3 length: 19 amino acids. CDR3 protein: CAGSEAGTGGDWGNQPQHF. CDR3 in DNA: TGTGCCGGCAGCGAAGCCGGGACAGGGGGCGATTGGGGCAATCAGCCCCAGCATTTT.

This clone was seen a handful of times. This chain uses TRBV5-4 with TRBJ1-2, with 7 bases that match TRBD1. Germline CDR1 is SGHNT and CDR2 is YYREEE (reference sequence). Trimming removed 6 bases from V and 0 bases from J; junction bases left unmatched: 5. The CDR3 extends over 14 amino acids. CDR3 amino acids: CASTRDSPNYGYTF. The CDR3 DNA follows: TGTGCCAGCACCCGGGACAGCCCTAACTATGGCTACACCTTC.